The clone carrying this T cell receptor beta chain was counted at least ten times. The data belong to a study of T cells after yellow fever vaccination. Study results and caveats: High-abundance clonotypes from the bulk population could contaminate FACS-sorted repertoires. Most primary-vaccination clones reappeared after the booster (approximately 97% CD4, about 88% CD8). CD4 and CD8 compartments shared a small share of clonotypes, likely from convergent recombination.

Template switching with 5'RACE generated the TCR cDNA and added a universal primer site and UMIs. TCRdb used MiXCR to reprocess the 5' RACE reads, holding one entry per CDR3 protein. The repertoire holds tens of thousands of distinct CDR3 sequences, with over 3.5% as singletons. The input for sequencing was PBMCs, either bulk or a sorted T-cell subset (CD4+, CD8+, memory, or dextramer-sorted; not recorded which), taken on the day of the yellow fever booster vaccination. This sequence originates from a man younger than 30 who received the YFV17D yellow fever vaccine.

The CDR3 protein is CASSTTGPANSPLHF. The CDR3 region has the DNA TGTGCCAGCAGTACAACTGGACCGGCCAATTCACCCCTCCACTTT. The J gene is TRBJ1-6, the V gene TRBV6-6; D not resolved. Trimming removed 5 bases from V and 7 bases from J, with 15 bases in between. This CDR3 has 15 amino acids. The germline V gene encodes CDR1 MNHNY and CDR2 SVGAGI (reference sequence).